This TCR beta chain was found in a study of blood T cell repertoires in COVID-19. CDR1 is LNHDA and CDR2 is SQIVND in the germline V gene (reference sequence). CDR3 size: 18 residues. V was clipped by 3 bases and J by 0 bases, with 15 bases between them. Original processing notes: Amplified reference gene primers provided the basis for estimating nucleated cell counts. Profiled with immunoSEQ multiplex PCR; TCRdb holds only in-frame clones, not every one. The V and J calls and clone size were taken over from that table, and D and trimming were inferred from the DNA. The sample yields fewer than 400,000 clones, roughly 86% seen once.

The chain is built from TRBV19 and TRBJ2-6; D call uncertain. The material sequenced was peripheral blood. This TCR derives from a human donor in a cohort sampled during active COVID-19. Here the CDR3 DNA reads TGTGCCAGTAGTATGTCGTACTCCGATTACTCTGGGGCCAACGTCCTGACTTTC. Translated, it gives CASSMSYSDYSGANVLTF.